The 7 T cell receptor beta chains presented below share a single source sample, sequenced in a study of CD8+ T cells in alopecia areata. Extraction and reverse transcription of RNA yielded cDNA as the sequencing template. Profiled with immunoSEQ multiplex PCR; TCRdb holds only in-frame clones, not every one. The data show roughly 120,000 clones, with around 56% seen just once and roughly 0.45% held by the top ten. As for treatment: oral pan-JAK inhibitor, 5-10 mg twice daily. The sample consisted of CD4+ T cells sorted from blood, taken at week 4, from a patient treated with tofacitinib. The receptors stem from a human donor with alopecia areata.

The V and J genes are TRBV9 and TRBJ2-3, with 9 bases aligning to TRBD2. The CDR3 has 16 residues. Per germline, CDR1 SGDLS and CDR2 YYNGEE. J was trimmed by 5 bases and V by 4 bases; bases with no gene match: 11. Here the CDR3 reads CASSFSGGPPGDTQYF. CDR3 sequence (DNA): TGTGCCAGCAGCTTTAGCGGGGGCCCTCCTGGAGATACGCAGTATTTT.

This rearrangement joins TRBV7-6 to TRBJ2-7, with 7 bases that match TRBD1. The CDR3 runs to 15 residues. The trim removed 3 bases at V and 7 bases at J, leaving 12 bases unmatched. Germline-derived CDR1 and CDR2 are SGHVS and FNYEAQ. The CDR3 DNA reads TGTGCCAGCAGCTTGGGGAGCGGACAGGCGTGGGAGCAGTACTTC. Translated, it gives CASSLGSGQAWEQYF.

The CDR3 DNA sequence: TGTGCCAGCAGCTCGACAGGGGGCCAAGAGACCCAGTACTTC. Residues: CASSSTGGQETQYF. J is TRBJ2-5 and V is TRBV7-2, with 9 bases fitting TRBD1. V shed 4 bases and J 1 base; nucleotides not matched to a gene: 1. Germline CDR1 SGHTA, CDR2 FQGNSA. The CDR3 runs 14 residues.

The chain carries TRBV30 and TRBJ1-5, with D unresolved. This CDR3 contains 15 residues. V was pared by 2 bases and J by 2 bases, with 13 bases between. Germline CDR1 is GTSNPN and CDR2 is SVGIG (reference sequence). CDR3 residues: CAWSQYGSGNQPQHF. The CDR3, as DNA: TGTGCCTGGAGTCAATATGGGTCCGGCAATCAGCCCCAGCATTTT.

The chain employs TRBV6-6 and TRBJ2-5; D may be TRBD2 (6 bases). V was trimmed by 5 bases and J by 3 bases, leaving 16 bases between them. The CDR3 length is 15 residues. Germline lookup yields CDR1 MNHNY and CDR2 SVGAGI (reference sequence). The CDR3, as DNA: TGTGCCAGCAGTACCCCGGGACTGATCGAAGAGACCCAGTACTTC. This encodes CASSTPGLIEETQYF.

The chain joins TRBV30 to TRBJ2-6; D uncertain. The CDR3 extends over 16 amino acids. V lost 2 bases and J 5 bases, leaving 16 bases between the germline ends. Germline loops: CDR1 GTSNPN, CDR2 SVGIG (reference sequence). CDR3 sequence (DNA): TGTGCCTGGAGTCCCGGCTCTCGCGCCCGGGCCAACGTCCTGACTTTC. The encoded protein is CAWSPGSRARANVLTF.

Details on this clone: Other DNA sequences in the sample encode the same CDR3. This rearrangement joins TRBV11-2 to TRBJ2-7, with TRBD2 matching over 12 bases. With 1 base clipped from V and 4 bases from J, the junction kept 8 bases outside the gene matches. CDR3 length equals 17 residues. CDR1 and CDR2 from the germline V gene are SGHAT and FQNNGV. The CDR3 region has the DNA TGTGCCAGCAGCTTAGTGGTGACTAGCGGGAGAGCTTACGAGCAGTACTTC. Protein sequence: CASSLVVTSGRAYEQYF.